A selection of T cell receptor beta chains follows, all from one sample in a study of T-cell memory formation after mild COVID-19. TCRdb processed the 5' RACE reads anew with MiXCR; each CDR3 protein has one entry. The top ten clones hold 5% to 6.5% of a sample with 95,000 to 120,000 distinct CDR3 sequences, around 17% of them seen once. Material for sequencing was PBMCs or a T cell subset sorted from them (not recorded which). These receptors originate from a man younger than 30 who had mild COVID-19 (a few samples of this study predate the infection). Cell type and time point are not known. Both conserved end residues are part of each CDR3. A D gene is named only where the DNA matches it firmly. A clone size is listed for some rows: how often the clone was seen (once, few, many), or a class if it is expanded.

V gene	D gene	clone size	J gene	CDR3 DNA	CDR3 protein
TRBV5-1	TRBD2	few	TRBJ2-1	TGCGCCAGCAGCTTCCGGCGGGGGGGCGACAATGAGCAGTTCTTC	CASSFRRGGDNEQFF
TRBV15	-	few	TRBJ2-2	TGTGCCACCAGCAGAGATAGGTACACCGGGGAGCTGTTTTTT	CATSRDRYTGELFF
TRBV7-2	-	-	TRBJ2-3	TGTGCCAGCAGCCCACATGTGGCAGATACGCAGTATTTT	CASSPHVADTQYF
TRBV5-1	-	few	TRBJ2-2	TGCGCCAGCAGCTTGTTAAAGGCGGGGACCGGGGAGCTGTTTTTT	CASSLLKAGTGELFF
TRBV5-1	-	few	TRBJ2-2	TGCGCCAGCAGCTTGGTGCATCCGCCGGCCGGGGAGCTGTTTTTT	CASSLVHPPAGELFF
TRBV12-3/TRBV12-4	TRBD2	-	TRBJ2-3	TGTGCCAGCGCGGGGACTAGCGGGGGAGATACGCAGTATTTT	CASAGTSGGDTQYF
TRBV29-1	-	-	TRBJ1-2	TGCAGCGTTGTCCCTGGCGTGTATGGCTACACCTTC	CSVVPGVYGYTF
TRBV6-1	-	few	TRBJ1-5	TGTGCCAGCAGTGAGATCGGGGGACAGCCCCAGCATTTT	CASSEIGGQPQHF
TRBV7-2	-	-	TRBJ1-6	TGTGCCAGCAGCTCTGGAACAGGGAAATCACCCCTCCACTTT	CASSSGTGKSPLHF
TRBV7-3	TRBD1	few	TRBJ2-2	TGTGCCAGCGCAAGGGGACAGGGCTCCACCGGGGAGCTGTTTTTT	CASARGQGSTGELFF
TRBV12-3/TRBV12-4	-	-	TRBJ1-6	TGTGCCAGCACCCTATTTAGATTAAGTAATTCACCCCTCCACTTT	CASTLFRLSNSPLHF
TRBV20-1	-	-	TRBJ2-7	TGCAGTGCTAGCCTAGCTAGCCCCGTCGTTGTGGTCGAGCAGTACTTC	CSASLASPVVVVEQYF
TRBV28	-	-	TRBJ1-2	TGTGCCAGCAGTTTAGGGTGGCAGGATGGCTACACCTTC	CASSLGWQDGYTF
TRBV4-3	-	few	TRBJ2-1	TGCGCCAGCAGCCAAGAGGTCCCAGGGCTGGGTGAGCAGTTCTTC	CASSQEVPGLGEQFF
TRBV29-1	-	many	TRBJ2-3	TGCAGCGTTGTCTTTTCCGGCGATACGCAGTATTTT	CSVVFSGDTQYF
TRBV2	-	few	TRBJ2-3	TGTGCCAGCAGTGAAGCGGGGGGATATACGCAGTATTTT	CASSEAGGYTQYF
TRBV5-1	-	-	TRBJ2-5	TGCGCCAGCGTAGAGGTGAATCAAGAGACCCAGTACTTC	CASVEVNQETQYF
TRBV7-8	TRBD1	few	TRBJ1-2	TGTGCCAGCAGTGAGGGACAGGGGGGTGGCTACACCTTC	CASSEGQGGGYTF
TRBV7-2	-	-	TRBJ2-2	TGTGCCAGCAGCTTCTACACCGGGGAGCTGTTTTTT	CASSFYTGELFF
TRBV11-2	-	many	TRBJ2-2	TGTGCCAGCAGCAACTTGCGGGGAGGCCCGGGCACCGGGGAGCTGTTTTTT	CASSNLRGGPGTGELFF
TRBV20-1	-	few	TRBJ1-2	TGCAGTGCTAGAGTGACAGTGGCTGGCTACACCTTC	CSARVTVAGYTF
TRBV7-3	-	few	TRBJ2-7	TGTGCCAGCAGCTCGACTAGTATCTCCGAGCAGTACTTC	CASSSTSISEQYF
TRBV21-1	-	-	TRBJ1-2	TGTGCCAGCGACAGTGGCTACACCTTC	CASDSGYTF
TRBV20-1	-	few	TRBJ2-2	TGCAGTGCCCGGCGGGGAGCCGGGGAGCTGTTTTTT	CSARRGAGELFF
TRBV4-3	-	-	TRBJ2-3	TGCGCCAGCAGCCAAGGCCTTACCACAGATACGCAGTATTTT	CASSQGLTTDTQYF
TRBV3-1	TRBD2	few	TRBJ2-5	TGTGCCAGCAGCTTTCGGGCGGGGGGTGCAGAGACCCAGTACTTC	CASSFRAGGAETQYF
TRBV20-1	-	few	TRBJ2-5	TGCAGTGCTAGTAGGCGGTTACAAGAGACCCAGTACTTC	CSASRRLQETQYF
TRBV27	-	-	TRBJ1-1	TGTGCCAGCAGCCCAGGACAGTCGGGGAAAGCTTTCTTT	CASSPGQSGKAFF
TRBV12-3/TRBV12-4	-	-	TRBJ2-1	TGTGCCAGCAGGCGAGAGTTGGATGAGCAGTTCTTC	CASRRELDEQFF
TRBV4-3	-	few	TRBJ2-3	TGCGCCAGCAGGGGCTCTGGGTCAGATACGCAGTATTTT	CASRGSGSDTQYF
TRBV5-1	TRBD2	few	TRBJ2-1	TGCGCCAGCAGCTTGGAGACCGGGGGGGCAAACAATGAGCAGTTCTTC	CASSLETGGANNEQFF
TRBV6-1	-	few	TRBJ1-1	TGTGCCAGCAGTGCTCGGAGGAGCACTGAAGCTTTCTTT	CASSARRSTEAFF
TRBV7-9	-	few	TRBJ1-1	TGTGCCAGCAGCTCCAGGATCCAGAACACTGAAGCTTTCTTT	CASSSRIQNTEAFF
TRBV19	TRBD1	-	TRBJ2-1	TGTGCCAGTAGTATAGATGGACAGGTCCCCTACAATGAGCAGTTCTTC	CASSIDGQVPYNEQFF
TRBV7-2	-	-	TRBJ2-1	TGTGCCAGCAGCTCCTCCGCCGGCGCCCTACAGAATGAGCAGTTCTTC	CASSSSAGALQNEQFF
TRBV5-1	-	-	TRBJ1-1	TGCGCCAGCAGCTTGGACACTGAAGCTTTCTTT	CASSLDTEAFF
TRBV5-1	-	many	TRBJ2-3	TGCGCCAGCAGCTTGGTTGGATTGGGGTCCGCAGATACGCAGTATTTT	CASSLVGLGSADTQYF
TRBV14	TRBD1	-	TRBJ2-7	TGTGCCAGCAGCCAAGGACAGGGTTTCGAGCAGTACTTC	CASSQGQGFEQYF
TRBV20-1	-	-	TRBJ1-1	TGCAGTGTCTCAAGGGGGGCGAGTGAAGCTTTCTTT	CSVSRGASEAFF
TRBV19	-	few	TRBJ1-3	TGTGGGGCCCGGGGTCAGGCCGGAAACACCATATATTTT	CGARGQAGNTIYF
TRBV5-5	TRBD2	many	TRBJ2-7	TGTGCCAGCGAAAGGACTAGCGCCGAAAAATACGAGCAGTACTTC	CASERTSAEKYEQYF
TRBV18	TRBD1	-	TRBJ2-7	TGTGCCAGCTCACCCGGGACAGAGTACTACGAGCAGTACTTC	CASSPGTEYYEQYF
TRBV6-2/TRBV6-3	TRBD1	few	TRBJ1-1	TGTGCCAGCAGTTACTCTTCCAGGGGGGTTCGAATGAACACTGAAGCTTTCTTT	CASSYSSRGVRMNTEAFF
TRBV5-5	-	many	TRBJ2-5	TGTGCCAGCAGCTCCCCGGGGTCCGAGACCCAGTACTTC	CASSSPGSETQYF